One and the same sample provided the 10 T cell receptor beta chains below, sequenced in a study of chemoradiotherapy in HPV16-positive cancers. Assay: immunoSEQ multiplex PCR; the TCRdb copy retains only in-frame clones and omits some. Among 20,000 or so clones listed, 70% to 90% were seen once. Here the sequenced sample was blood, taken from a patient who underwent chemoradiotherapy. These receptors came from a human donor with HPV-associated anogenital cancer.

This chain uses TRBV11-3 with TRBJ1-1; D is unclear. The CDR3 has 13 residues. V lost 3 bases and J lost 3, with 8 bases in between. Per the germline V gene, CDR1 is SGHNT and CDR2 is YENEEA. DNA for the CDR3: TGTGCCAGCAGCTTCCAGAGTGACACTGAAGCTTTCTTT. Residues: CASSFQSDTEAFF.

The chain uses TRBV7-9 and TRBJ1-1, with unresolved D. The CDR3 spans 13 residues. Germline CDR1 reads SEHNR; CDR2 reads FQNEAQ (reference sequence). V was clipped by 6 bases and J by 0 bases, with 8 bases between them. In DNA, the CDR3 is TGTGCCAGCAGTCTAACCCTGAACACTGAAGCTTTCTTT. Its translation: CASSLTLNTEAFF.

This clone was seen a handful of times. The rearrangement uses TRBV7-2 and TRBJ2-1; 7 bases are shared with TRBD1. Germline CDR1 and CDR2: SGHTA and FQGNSA. The CDR3 runs to 14 residues. Trimming cost V 5 bases and J 4 bases; bases outside gene matches: 5. The CDR3 nucleotides read TGTGCCAGCAGCGTTTCGGACAGGTACAATGAGCAGTTCTTC. Amino acid sequence: CASSVSDRYNEQFF. Using reference TRBV7-2 and TRBJ2-1 for the parts outside the CDR3, the full variable domain is GAGVSQSPSNKVTEKGKDVELRCDPISGHTALYWYRQSLGQGLEFLIYFQGNSAPDKSGLPSDRFSAERTGGSVSTLTIQRTQQEDSAVYLCASSVSDRYNEQFFGPGTRLTVL.

The rearrangement uses TRBV18 and TRBJ1-1; D perhaps matches TRBD1 (5 bases). Germline V gives CDR1 KGHSH, CDR2 LQKENI. The CDR3 runs 15 residues. Trimming pared 3 bases from V and 1 base from J, leaving 12 bases between. The CDR3 DNA reads TGTGCCAGCTCACCGGGGAAGGGGAGGAACACTGAAGCTTTCTTT. This encodes CASSPGKGRNTEAFF.

The gene calls are TRBV11-2 and TRBJ2-7, with TRBD1 as a possible D gene (6 bases). Trimming pared 3 bases from V and 2 bases from J, leaving 11 bases between. The CDR3 length is 14 residues. Germline V lookup: CDR1 SGHAT, CDR2 FQNNGV. The CDR3 nucleotides read TGTGCCAGCAGCTTGTTGACAGGACCCTACGAGCAGTACTTC. Protein sequence: CASSLLTGPYEQYF.

This sequence joins TRBV7-3 and TRBJ2-1; 7 nucleotides match TRBD1. This CDR3 has 16 residues. V trimming: 3 bases; J trimming: 3 bases; junction bases outside the gene matches: 8. Germline lookup yields CDR1 SGHTA and CDR2 FQGTGA. In nucleotides, the CDR3 is TGTGCCAGCAGCTTGGGTCAGGCAGGGGGCTACAATGAGCAGTTCTTC. Protein sequence: CASSLGQAGGYNEQFF.

V and J are TRBV5-5 and TRBJ2-7, with 10 bases that match TRBD2. CDR1 and CDR2 (germline): SGHKS, YYEKEE (reference sequence). V trimming: 5 bases; J trimming: 2 bases; junction bases outside the gene matches: 7. The CDR3 covers 15 residues. CDR3 coding DNA: TGTGCCAGCAGTTCCGGGACTAGCGCGACCTACGAGCAGTACTTC. Protein: CASSSGTSATYEQYF.

V gene TRBV27 combines with J gene TRBJ1-5, with TRBD1 matching 9 bases. J gave up 4 bases and V 5 bases, and 9 bases lay outside the gene matches. The CDR3 totals 16 residues. The germline V gene encodes CDR1 MNHEY and CDR2 SMNVEV (reference sequence). CDR3 residues: CASSLPGQGRNQPQHF. The CDR3 nucleotides are TGTGCCAGCAGTCTTCCCGGACAGGGGAGGAATCAGCCCCAGCATTTT.

The J gene is TRBJ2-3, the V gene TRBV15, with 8 bases lining up with TRBD2. Germline assignment: CDR1 LNHNV and CDR2 YYDKDF (reference sequence). The CDR3 has 16 amino acids. Losses at the gene ends were 4 bases for V and 2 bases for J; bases not matched to a gene: 8. The DNA of the CDR3 is TGTGCCACCAGCACGACACCGGGGGGGGACACAGATACGCAGTATTTT. Encoded protein: CATSTTPGGDTDTQYF.

V is TRBV6-1 and J is TRBJ1-5; D is undetermined. Germline loops: CDR1 MNHNS, CDR2 SASEGT. The CDR3 runs 12 residues. V gave up 6 bases and J gave up 6 bases, with 9 bases separating them. The DNA for the CDR3 is TGTGCCAGCAGCCCTCCCCTTCAGCCCCAGCATTTT. Residues: CASSPPLQPQHF.